The source of this T cell receptor beta chain is a study of T cell responses to AZD1222 COVID-19 vaccine. At the level of the study: Pooling covered second doses at about 4 or about 12 weeks.

Details on this clone: Antigen specificity is unknown.

Losses at the gene ends were 2 bases for V and 7 bases for J; bases not matched to a gene: 3. The length of the CDR3 is 15 residues. In germline, CDR1 is MRHNA, CDR2 SNTAGT. Sequencing was performed with immunoSEQ multiplex PCR; in TCRdb, only in-frame clones are kept and a portion is missing. The profile covers just over 150,000 clones, with 90% appearing a single time and 1.8% taken by the ten largest. Findings of the study overall: Baseline testing showed seropositivity in only a handful of AZD1222 recipients.

The chain joins TRBV6-4 to TRBJ2-1; 12 bases are shared with TRBD2. Material: peripheral blood, obtained on day 0 of AZD1222 vaccination. The receptor's source is an adult in good health. CDR3 amino acids: CASSDGLAGGNEQFF. CDR3 DNA: TGTGCCAGCAGTGACGGGCTAGCGGGAGGGAATGAGCAGTTCTTC.